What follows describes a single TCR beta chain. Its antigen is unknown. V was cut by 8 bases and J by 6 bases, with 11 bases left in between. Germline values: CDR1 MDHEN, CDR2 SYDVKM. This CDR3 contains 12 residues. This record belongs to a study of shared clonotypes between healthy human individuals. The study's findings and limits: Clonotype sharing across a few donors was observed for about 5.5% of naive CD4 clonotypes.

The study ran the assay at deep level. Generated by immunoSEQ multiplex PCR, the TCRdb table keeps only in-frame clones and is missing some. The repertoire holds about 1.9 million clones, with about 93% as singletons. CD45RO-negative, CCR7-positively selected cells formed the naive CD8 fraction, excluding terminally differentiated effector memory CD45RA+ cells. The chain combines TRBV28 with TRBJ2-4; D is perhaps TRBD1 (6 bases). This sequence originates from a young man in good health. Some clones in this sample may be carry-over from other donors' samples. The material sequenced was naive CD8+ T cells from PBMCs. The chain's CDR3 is CASWDTINIQYF. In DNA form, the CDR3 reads TGTGCCAGCTGGGACACGATAAACATTCAGTACTTC.